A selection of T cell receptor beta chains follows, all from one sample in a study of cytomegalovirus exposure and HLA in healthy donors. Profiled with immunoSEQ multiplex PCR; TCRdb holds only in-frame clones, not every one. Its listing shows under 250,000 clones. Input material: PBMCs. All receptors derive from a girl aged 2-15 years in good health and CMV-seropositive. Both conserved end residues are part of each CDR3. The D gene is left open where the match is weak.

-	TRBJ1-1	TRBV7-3	TGTGCCAGCAGCCCCCAGCCTGGGCAGCCGGATACTGAAGCTTTCTTT	CASSPQPGQPDTEAFF
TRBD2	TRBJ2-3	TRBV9	TGTGCCAGCAGCTACCTAGCGGGAGGGCCGTGGGATACGCAGTATTTT	CASSYLAGGPWDTQYF
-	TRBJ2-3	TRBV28	TGTGCCAGCGGTTCCATAGACAGGCCCACAGATACGCAGTATTTT	CASGSIDRPTDTQYF
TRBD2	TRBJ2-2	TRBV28	TGTGCCAGCAGAAACAATCTAGCGGGAGACACCGGGGAGCTGTTTTTT	CASRNNLAGDTGELFF
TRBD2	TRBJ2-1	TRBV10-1	TGCGCCAGCAGTTCTAGCGGGAGTGTTTACAATGAGCAGTTCTTC	CASSSSGSVYNEQFF
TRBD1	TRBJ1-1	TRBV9	TGTGCCAGCAGCCGAGGGGGCCCGCTAAACACTGAAGCTTTCTTT	CASSRGGPLNTEAFF
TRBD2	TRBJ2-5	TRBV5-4	TGTGCCAGCAGCTTGGAAGGTCTAGCGGGAGGGGAGACCCAGTACTTC	CASSLEGLAGGETQYF
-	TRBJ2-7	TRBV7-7	TGTGCTAGCAGCCTACTAGGTTCTCCCTACGAGCAGTACTTC	CASSLLGSPYEQYF
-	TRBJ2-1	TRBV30	TGTGCCTGGGAGGTCCATACAGGAGAACGGATCAATGAGCAGTTCTTC	CAWEVHTGERINEQFF
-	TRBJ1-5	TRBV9	TGTGCCAGCAGCGCTGATGTGGGCAGCAATCAGCCCCAGCATTTT	CASSADVGSNQPQHF
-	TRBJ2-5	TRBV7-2	TGTGCCAGCAGCTTATCGGAAGAGACCCAGTACTTC	CASSLSEETQYF
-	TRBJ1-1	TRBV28	TGTGCCAGCAGTCCGGAGACCGAAGCTTTCTTT	CASSPETEAFF
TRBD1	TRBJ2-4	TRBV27	TGTGCCAGCAGGATAACAGGGGCCATAGCCAAAAACATTCAGTACTTC	CASRITGAIAKNIQYF
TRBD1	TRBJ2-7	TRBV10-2	TGCGCCAGCAGTGGTCGTGGGGACAGTCGATCCTACGAGCAGTACTTC	CASSGRGDSRSYEQYF
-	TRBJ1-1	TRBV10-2	TGCGCCAGCAGGGGGGCCAGGGGTACTGAAGCTTTCTTT	CASRGARGTEAFF
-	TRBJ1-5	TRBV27	TGTGCCAGCAGTTTATCGGGCAGAAATCCTCAGCCCCAGCATTTT	CASSLSGRNPQPQHF
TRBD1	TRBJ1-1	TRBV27	TGTGCCAGCAGTTCGCGACAGGGAATGAACACTGAAGCTTTCTTT	CASSSRQGMNTEAFF
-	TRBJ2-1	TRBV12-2	TGTGCAAGTCGCTTTATGCGGGACAGGGTCTACAATGAGCAGTTCTTC	CASRFMRDRVYNEQFF
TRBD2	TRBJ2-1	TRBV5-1	TGCGCCAGCAGCTTGGCTCTAGCGGGAGAGAATGAGCAGTTCTTC	CASSLALAGENEQFF
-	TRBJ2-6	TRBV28	TGTGCCAGCAGTTCTGCACAGGGTCCCAACGTCCTGACTTTC	CASSSAQGPNVLTF
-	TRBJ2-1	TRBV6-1	TGTGCCAGCACTTGGAGACTAGCCTACAATGAGCAGTTCTTC	CASTWRLAYNEQFF
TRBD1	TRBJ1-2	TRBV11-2	TGTGCCAGCAGCGAGGGACAGGGGGTCTATGGCTACACCTTC	CASSEGQGVYGYTF
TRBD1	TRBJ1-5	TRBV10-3	TGTGCCACGACACAGGGGGACGGCAATCAGCCCCAGCATTTT	CATTQGDGNQPQHF
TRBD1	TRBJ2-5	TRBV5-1	TGCGCCAGCAGCCTTTCCCGGGACAGCCAAGAGACCCAGTACTTC	CASSLSRDSQETQYF
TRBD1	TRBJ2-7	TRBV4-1	TGCGCCAGCAGCCACTGGACAGGGAGGAACTACGAGCAGTACTTC	CASSHWTGRNYEQYF
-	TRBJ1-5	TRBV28	TGTGCCAGCAGTTCCGGACTCGGCAATCAGCCCCAGCATTTT	CASSSGLGNQPQHF
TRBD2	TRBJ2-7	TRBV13	TGTGCCAGCAGCTTAGCGCGGCTAGCGGGAGACGAGCAGTACTTC	CASSLARLAGDEQYF
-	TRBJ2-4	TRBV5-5	TGTGCCAGCATACTTACCGAGGGGAGGAACATTCAGTACTTC	CASILTEGRNIQYF
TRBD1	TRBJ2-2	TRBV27	TGTGCCAGTCAAAGACAGGGAACGGACACCGGGGAGCTGTTTTTT	CASQRQGTDTGELFF
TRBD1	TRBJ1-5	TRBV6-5	TGTGCCAGTTGGACAGGGTGGATGGATCAGCCCCAGCATTTT	CASWTGWMDQPQHF